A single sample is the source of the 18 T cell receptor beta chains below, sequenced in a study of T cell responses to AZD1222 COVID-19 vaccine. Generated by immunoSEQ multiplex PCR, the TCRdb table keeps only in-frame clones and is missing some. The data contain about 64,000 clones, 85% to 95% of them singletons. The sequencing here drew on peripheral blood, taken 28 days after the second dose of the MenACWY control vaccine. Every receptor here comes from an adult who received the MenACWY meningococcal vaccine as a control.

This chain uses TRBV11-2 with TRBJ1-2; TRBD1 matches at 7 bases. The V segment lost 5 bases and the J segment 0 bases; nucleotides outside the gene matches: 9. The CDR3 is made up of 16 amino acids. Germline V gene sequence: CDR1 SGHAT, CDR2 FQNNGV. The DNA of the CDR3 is TGTGCCAGCAGCGGCCAGGGGGGATTAGCTAACTATGGCTACACCTTC. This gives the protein CASSGQGGLANYGYTF. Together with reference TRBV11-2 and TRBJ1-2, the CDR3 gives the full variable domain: EAGVAQSPRYKIIEKRQSVAFWCNPISGHATLYWYQQILGQGPKLLIQFQNNGVVDDSQLPKDRFSAERLKGVDSTLKIQPAKLEDSAVYLCASSGQGGLANYGYTFGSGTRLTVV.

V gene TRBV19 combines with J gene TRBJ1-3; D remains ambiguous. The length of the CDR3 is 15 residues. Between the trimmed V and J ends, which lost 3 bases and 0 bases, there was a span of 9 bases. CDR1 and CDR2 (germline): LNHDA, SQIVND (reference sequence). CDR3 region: CASSIRRDSGNTIYF. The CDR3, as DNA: TGTGCCAGTAGTATCAGGCGTGACTCTGGAAACACCATATATTTT.

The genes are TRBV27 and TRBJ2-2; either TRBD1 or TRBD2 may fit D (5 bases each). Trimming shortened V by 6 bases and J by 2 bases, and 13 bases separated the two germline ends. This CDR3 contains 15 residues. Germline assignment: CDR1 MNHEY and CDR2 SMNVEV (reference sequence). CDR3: CASRGRQTNTGELFF. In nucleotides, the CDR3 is TGTGCCAGCAGGGGGAGACAGACAAACACCGGGGAGCTGTTTTTT.

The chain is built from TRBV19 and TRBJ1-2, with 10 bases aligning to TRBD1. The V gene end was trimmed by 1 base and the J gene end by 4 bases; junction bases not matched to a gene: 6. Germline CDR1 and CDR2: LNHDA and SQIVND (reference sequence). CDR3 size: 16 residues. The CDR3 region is CASSIVARTGGYGYTF. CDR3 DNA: TGTGCCAGTAGTATAGTAGCAAGGACAGGGGGCTATGGCTACACCTTC. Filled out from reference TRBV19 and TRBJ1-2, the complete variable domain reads DGGITQSPKYLFRKEGQNVTLSCEQNLNHDAMYWYRQDPGQGLRLIYYSQIVNDFQKGDIAEGYSVSREKKESFPLTVTSAQKNPTAFYLCASSIVARTGGYGYTFGSGTRLTVV.

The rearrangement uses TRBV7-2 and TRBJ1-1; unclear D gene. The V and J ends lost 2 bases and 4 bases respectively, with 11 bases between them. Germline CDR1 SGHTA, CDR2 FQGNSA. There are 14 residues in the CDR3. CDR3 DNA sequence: TGTGCCAGCAGCTTAACCCGGGCTAGCACTGAAGCTTTCTTT. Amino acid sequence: CASSLTRASTEAFF.

CDR3 DNA: TGCGCCAGCAGCGTACCTAGCGGGAGGAGTGAGCAGTTCTTC. Translation: CASSVPSGRSEQFF. The chain uses TRBV5-1 and TRBJ2-1, with 11 bases aligning to TRBD2. J gave up 9 bases and V 4 bases, and 6 bases lay outside the gene matches. The CDR3 contains 14 residues. Germline CDR1 reads SGHRS; CDR2 reads YFSETQ.

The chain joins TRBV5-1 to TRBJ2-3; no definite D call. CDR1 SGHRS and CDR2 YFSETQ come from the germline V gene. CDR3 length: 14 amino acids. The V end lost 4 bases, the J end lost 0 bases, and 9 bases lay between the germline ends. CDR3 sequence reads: CASSGPLSTDTQYF. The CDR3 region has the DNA TGCGCCAGCAGCGGTCCGCTAAGCACAGATACGCAGTATTTT.

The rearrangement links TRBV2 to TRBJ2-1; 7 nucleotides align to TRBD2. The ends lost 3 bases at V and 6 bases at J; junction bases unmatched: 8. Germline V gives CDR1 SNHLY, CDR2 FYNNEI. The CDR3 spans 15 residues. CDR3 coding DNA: TGTGCCAGCAGTGACGCGGCTAGCGGAGTCAATGAGCAGTTCTTC. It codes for CASSDAASGVNEQFF.

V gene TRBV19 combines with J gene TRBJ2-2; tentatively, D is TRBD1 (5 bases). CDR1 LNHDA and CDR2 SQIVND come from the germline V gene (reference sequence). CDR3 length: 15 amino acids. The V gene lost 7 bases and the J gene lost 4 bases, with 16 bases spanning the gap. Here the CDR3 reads CASTPQVLGTGELFF. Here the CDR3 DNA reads TGTGCCAGTACCCCACAGGTGCTGGGCACCGGGGAGCTGTTTTTT.

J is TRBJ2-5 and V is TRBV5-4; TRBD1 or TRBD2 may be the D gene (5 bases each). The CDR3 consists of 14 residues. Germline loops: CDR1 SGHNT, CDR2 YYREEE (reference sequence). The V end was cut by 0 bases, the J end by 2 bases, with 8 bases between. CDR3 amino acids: CASSLGGWQETQYF. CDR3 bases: TGTGCCAGCAGCTTGGGGGGGTGGCAAGAGACCCAGTACTTC.

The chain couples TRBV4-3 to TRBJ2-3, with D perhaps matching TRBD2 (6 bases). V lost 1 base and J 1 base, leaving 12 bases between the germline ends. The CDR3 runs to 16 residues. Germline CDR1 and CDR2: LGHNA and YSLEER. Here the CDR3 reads CASSQGRAFGTDTQYF. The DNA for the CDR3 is TGCGCCAGCAGCCAAGGGAGGGCGTTTGGCACAGATACGCAGTATTTT.

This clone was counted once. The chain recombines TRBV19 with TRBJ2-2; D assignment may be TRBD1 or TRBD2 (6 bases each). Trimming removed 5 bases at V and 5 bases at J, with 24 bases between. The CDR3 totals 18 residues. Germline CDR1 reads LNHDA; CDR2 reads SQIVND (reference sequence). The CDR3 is CASSLLSAGGCWTGELFF. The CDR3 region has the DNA TGTGCCAGTAGTCTTCTGTCCGCCGGGGGCTGTTGGACCGGGGAGCTGTTTTTT.

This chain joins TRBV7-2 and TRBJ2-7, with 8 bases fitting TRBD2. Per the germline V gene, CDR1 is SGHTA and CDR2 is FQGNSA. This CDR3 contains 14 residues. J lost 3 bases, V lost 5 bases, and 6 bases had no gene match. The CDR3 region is CASSPGLGVYEQYF. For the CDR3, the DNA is TGTGCCAGCAGCCCGGGACTAGGAGTCTACGAGCAGTACTTC.

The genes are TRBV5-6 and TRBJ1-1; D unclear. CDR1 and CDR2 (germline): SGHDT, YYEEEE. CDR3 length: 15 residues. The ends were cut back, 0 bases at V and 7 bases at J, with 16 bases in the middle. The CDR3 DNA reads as TGTGCCAGCAGCTTGGTCGACCTCATAAAAGTTGAAGCTTTCTTT. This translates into CASSLVDLIKVEAFF.

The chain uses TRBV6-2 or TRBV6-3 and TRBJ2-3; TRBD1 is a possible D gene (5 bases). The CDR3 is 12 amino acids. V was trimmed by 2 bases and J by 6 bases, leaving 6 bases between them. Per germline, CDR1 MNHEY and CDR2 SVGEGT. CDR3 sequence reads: CASSYPGDTQYF. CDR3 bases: TGTGCCAGCAGTTACCCAGGGGATACGCAGTATTTT.

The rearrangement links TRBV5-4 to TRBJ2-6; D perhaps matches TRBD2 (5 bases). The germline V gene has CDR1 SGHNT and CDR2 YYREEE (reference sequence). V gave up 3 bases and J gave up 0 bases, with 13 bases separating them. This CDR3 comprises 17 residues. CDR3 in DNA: TGTGCCAGCAGCTCGGGATTAAAGGGCTCTGGGGCCAACGTCCTGACTTTC. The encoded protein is CASSSGLKGSGANVLTF.

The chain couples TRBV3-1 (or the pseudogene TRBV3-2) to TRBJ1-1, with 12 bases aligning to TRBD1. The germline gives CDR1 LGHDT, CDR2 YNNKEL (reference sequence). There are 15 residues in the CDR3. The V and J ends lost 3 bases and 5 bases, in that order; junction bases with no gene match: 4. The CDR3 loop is CASSQGQGAWTEAFF. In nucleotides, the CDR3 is TGTGCCAGCAGCCAGGGACAGGGGGCATGGACTGAAGCTTTCTTT.

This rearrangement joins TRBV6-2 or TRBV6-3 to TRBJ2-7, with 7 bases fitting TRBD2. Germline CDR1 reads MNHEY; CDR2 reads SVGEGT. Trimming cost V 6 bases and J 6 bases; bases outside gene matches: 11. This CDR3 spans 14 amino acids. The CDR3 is CASSTPWGGIEQYF. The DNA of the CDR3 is TGTGCCAGCAGCACCCCGTGGGGGGGGATCGAGCAGTACTTC.